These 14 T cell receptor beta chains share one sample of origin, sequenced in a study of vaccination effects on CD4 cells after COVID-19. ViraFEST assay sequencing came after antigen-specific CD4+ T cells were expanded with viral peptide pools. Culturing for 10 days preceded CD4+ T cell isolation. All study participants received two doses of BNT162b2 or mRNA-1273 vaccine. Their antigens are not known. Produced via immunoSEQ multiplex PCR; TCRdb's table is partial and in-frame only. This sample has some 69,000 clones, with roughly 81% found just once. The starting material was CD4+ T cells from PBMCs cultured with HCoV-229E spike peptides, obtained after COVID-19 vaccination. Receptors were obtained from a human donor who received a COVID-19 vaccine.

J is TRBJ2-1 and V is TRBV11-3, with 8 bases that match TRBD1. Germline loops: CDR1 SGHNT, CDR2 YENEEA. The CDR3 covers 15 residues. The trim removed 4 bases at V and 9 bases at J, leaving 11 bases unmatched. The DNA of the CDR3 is TGTGCCAGCAGCTACACCCGGGCAGGGGGCAGTGAGCAGTTCTTC. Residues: CASSYTRAGGSEQFF.

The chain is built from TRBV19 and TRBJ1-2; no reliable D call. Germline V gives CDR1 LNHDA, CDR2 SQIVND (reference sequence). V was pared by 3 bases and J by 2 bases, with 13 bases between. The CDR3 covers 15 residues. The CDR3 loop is CASSMNDPRNYGYTF. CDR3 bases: TGTGCCAGTAGTATGAACGACCCCAGGAACTATGGCTACACCTTC.

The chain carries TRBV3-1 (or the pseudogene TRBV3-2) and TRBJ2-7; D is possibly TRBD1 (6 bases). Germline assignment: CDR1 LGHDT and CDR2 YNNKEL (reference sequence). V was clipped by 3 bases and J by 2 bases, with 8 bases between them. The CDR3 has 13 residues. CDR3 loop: CASSHGQTYEQYV. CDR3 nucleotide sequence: TGTGCCAGCAGCCACGGACAGACCTACGAGCAGTACGTC.

CDR3 coding DNA: TGTGCCAGCGAGTACCAAGAGACCCAGTACTTC. Protein: CASEYQETQYF. This chain links TRBV2 with TRBJ2-5; no definite D call. V gave up 8 bases and J gave up 0 bases, with 4 bases separating them. Per the germline V gene, CDR1 is SNHLY and CDR2 is FYNNEI. CDR3 length: 11 residues.

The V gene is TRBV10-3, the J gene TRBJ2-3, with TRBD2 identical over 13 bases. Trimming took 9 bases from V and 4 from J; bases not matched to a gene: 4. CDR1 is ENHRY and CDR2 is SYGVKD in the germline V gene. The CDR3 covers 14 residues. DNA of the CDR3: TGTGCCATACGGACTAGCGGGGGAGCAGATACGCAGTATTTT. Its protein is CAIRTSGGADTQYF.

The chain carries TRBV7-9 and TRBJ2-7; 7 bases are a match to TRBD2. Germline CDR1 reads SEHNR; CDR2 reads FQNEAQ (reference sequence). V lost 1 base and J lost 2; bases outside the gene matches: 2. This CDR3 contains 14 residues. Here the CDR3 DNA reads TGTGCCAGCAGCTTAGGGCGGGGGACCTACGAGCAGTACGTC. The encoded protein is CASSLGRGTYEQYV.

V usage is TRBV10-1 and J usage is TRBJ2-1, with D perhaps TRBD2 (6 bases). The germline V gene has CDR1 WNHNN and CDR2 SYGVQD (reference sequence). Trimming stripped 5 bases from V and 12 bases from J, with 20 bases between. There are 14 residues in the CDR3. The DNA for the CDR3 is TGCGCCAGCAGTCTATACCGGGACTCACGTGGGCAGTTCTTC. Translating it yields CASSLYRDSRGQFF.

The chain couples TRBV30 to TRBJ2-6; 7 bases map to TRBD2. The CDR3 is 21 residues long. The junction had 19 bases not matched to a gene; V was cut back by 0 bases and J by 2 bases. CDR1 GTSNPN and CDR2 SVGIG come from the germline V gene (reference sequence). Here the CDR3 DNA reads TGTGCCTGGAGTGTACTTAGTCATATTGGGACGGGAGGTCCTGGGGCCAACGTCCTGACTTTC. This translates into CAWSVLSHIGTGGPGANVLTF. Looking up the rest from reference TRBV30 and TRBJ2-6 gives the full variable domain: SQTIHQWPATLVQPVGSPLSLECTVEGTSNPNLYWYRQAAGRGLQLLFYSVGIGQISSEVPQNLSASRPQDRQFILSSKKLLLSDSGFYLCAWSVLSHIGTGGPGANVLTFGAGSRLTVL.

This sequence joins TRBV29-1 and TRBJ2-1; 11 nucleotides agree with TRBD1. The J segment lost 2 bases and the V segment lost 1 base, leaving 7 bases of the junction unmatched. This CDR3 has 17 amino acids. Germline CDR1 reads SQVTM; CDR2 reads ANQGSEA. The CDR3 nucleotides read TGCAGCGTTGAAGGGCCGCCGGGACAGGGGGCCTACAATGAGCAGTTCTTC. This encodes CSVEGPPGQGAYNEQFF.

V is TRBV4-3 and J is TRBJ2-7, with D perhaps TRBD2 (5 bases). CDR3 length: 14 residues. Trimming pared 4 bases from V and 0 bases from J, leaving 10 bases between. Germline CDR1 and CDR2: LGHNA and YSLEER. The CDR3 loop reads CASSPREVSYEQYV. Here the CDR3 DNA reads TGCGCCAGCAGCCCACGGGAAGTCTCCTACGAGCAGTACGTC.

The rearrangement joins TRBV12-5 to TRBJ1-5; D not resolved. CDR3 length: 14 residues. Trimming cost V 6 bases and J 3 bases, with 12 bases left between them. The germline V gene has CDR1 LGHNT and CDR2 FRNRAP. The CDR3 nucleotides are TGTGCTAGTGGACATGGCCAGACCAATCAGCCCCAGCATTTT. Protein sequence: CASGHGQTNQPQHF.

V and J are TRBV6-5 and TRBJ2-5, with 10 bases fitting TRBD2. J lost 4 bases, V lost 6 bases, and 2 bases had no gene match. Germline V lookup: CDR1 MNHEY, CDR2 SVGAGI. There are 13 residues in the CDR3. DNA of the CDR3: TGTGCCAGCAGGCTAGCGGGGGTAGAGACCCAGTACTTC. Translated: CASRLAGVETQYF.

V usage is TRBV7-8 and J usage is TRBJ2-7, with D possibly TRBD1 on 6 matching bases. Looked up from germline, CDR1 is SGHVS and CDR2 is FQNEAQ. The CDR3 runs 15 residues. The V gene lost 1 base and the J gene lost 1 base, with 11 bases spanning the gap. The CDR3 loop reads CASSLVDGQSYEQYV. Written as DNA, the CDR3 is TGTGCCAGCAGCTTAGTTGATGGACAGTCCTACGAGCAGTACGTC.

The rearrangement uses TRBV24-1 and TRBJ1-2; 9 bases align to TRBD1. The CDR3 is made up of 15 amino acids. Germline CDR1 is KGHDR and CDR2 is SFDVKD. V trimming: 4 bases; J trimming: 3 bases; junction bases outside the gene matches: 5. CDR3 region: CATSESGTGHYGYTF. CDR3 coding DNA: TGTGCCACCAGTGAATCCGGGACAGGGCACTATGGCTACACCTTC.